The 11 T cell receptor beta chains below all came from one sample that was sequenced in a study of siplizumab effects on memory and regulatory T cells. Some clones are missing from TCRdb's copy, which holds only in-frame ones; the method was immunoSEQ multiplex PCR. The sample records about 100,000 clones, about 91% being singletons. What was sequenced was CD4+ T cells sorted from blood. The receptor set was obtained from a human donor in good health. Some clones in this sample may be carry-over from other donors' samples.

The CDR3 region is CAWAQNSNQPQHF. The DNA of the CDR3 is TGTGCCTGGGCCCAAAATAGCAATCAGCCCCAGCATTTT. The rearrangement links TRBV30 to TRBJ1-5; no definite D call. Trimming stripped 5 bases from V and 0 bases from J, with 8 bases between. There are 13 residues in the CDR3. The germline V gene encodes CDR1 GTSNPN and CDR2 SVGIG (reference sequence).

The CDR3 region is CASSSARVGGYTF. The CDR3 DNA sequence: TGTGCCAGCAGTTCCGCGAGGGTGGGAGGCTACACCTTC. The chain links TRBV27 to TRBJ1-2; D gene uncertain. The CDR3 consists of 13 residues. Trimming removed 4 bases from V and 8 bases from J, with 14 bases in between. Germline V gives CDR1 MNHEY, CDR2 SMNVEV (reference sequence).

The chain carries TRBV6-1 and TRBJ1-2; possible D gene TRBD1, 5 bases. The germline V and J ends were trimmed by 5 bases and 2 bases, with 12 bases remaining between them. The CDR3 runs to 14 residues. Germline CDR1 reads MNHNS; CDR2 reads SASEGT. Written as DNA, the CDR3 is TGTGCCAGCAGTAACCCTACAGGAAACTATGGCTACACCTTC. It is translated as CASSNPTGNYGYTF.

The chain links TRBV5-1 to TRBJ2-3; possible D gene TRBD1, 5 bases. Trimming shortened V by 7 bases and J by 3 bases, and 12 bases separated the two germline ends. The germline gives CDR1 SGHRS, CDR2 YFSETQ. The CDR3 sequence is 13 residues long. The CDR3 nucleotides read TGCGCCAGCGGACCTAGGGGAACAGATACGCAGTATTTT. Protein product: CASGPRGTDTQYF.

This sequence joins TRBV28 and TRBJ1-1; D is perhaps TRBD1 (6 bases). Germline-derived CDR1 and CDR2 are MDHEN and SYDVKM. Trimming shortened V by 6 bases and J by 6 bases, and 14 bases separated the two germline ends. The CDR3 is made up of 13 amino acids. The CDR3 DNA reads TGTGCCAGCAGGAGAGGGGGGGAACCTGAAGCTTTCTTT. It encodes CASRRGGEPEAFF.

This chain uses TRBV6-1 with TRBJ1-1; 7 bases align to TRBD1. V trimming: 4 bases; J trimming: 4 bases; junction bases outside the gene matches: 6. The germline CDR1 and CDR2 sequences are MNHNS and SASEGT. The CDR3 runs to 14 residues. CDR3 coding DNA: TGTGCCAGCAGTGTTACAGGGGATAGCACTGAAGCTTTCTTT. Protein sequence: CASSVTGDSTEAFF.

This clone showed up just a few times. The chain combines TRBV5-1 with TRBJ2-2, with D unresolved. The CDR3 is made up of 15 amino acids. V was clipped by 3 bases and J by 4 bases, with 13 bases between them. The germline V gene has CDR1 SGHRS and CDR2 YFSETQ. Here the CDR3 DNA reads TGCGCCAGCAGCTCCGGGTGGGCCTCCACCGGGGAGCTGTTTTTT. Protein sequence: CASSSGWASTGELFF.

This chain uses TRBV5-4 with TRBJ2-5; the match to TRBD2 covers 8 bases. CDR3 length equals 15 residues. The germline gives CDR1 SGHNT, CDR2 YYREEE (reference sequence). With V trimmed by 2 bases and J by 4 bases, 7 bases remained unmatched. The CDR3 nucleotides read TGTGCCAGCAGCTTAGCGGGAGCTGTAAGAGAGACCCAGTACTTC. It codes for CASSLAGAVRETQYF.

The chain uses TRBV5-1 and TRBJ2-5; TRBD1 aligns across 9 bases. Per the germline V gene, CDR1 is SGHRS and CDR2 is YFSETQ. The CDR3 is 14 amino acids. V shed 2 bases, J shed 6 bases, and the junction held 5 bases outside the gene matches. The CDR3 DNA sequence: TGCGCCAGCAGCTTAGGGACAGGGTCGAAGACCCAGTACTTC. This gives the protein CASSLGTGSKTQYF.

The chain has TRBV10-3 and TRBJ2-1; TRBD2 aligns across 9 bases. The CDR3 runs to 14 residues. Germline CDR1 reads ENHRY; CDR2 reads SYGVKD. The V and J ends lost 6 bases and 4 bases, in that order; junction bases with no gene match: 4. The CDR3 sequence: CAISGLASYNEQFF. CDR3 bases: TGTGCCATCAGCGGACTAGCGTCGTACAATGAGCAGTTCTTC.

The V gene is TRBV5-6, the J gene TRBJ2-3; D is ambiguous. CDR3 length: 15 amino acids. Germline V lookup: CDR1 SGHDT, CDR2 YYEEEE. Trimming removed 0 bases from V and 0 bases from J, with 8 bases in between. CDR3 sequence: CASSLAPGSTDTQYF. The CDR3 DNA reads as TGTGCCAGCAGCTTGGCTCCGGGTAGCACAGATACGCAGTATTTT.